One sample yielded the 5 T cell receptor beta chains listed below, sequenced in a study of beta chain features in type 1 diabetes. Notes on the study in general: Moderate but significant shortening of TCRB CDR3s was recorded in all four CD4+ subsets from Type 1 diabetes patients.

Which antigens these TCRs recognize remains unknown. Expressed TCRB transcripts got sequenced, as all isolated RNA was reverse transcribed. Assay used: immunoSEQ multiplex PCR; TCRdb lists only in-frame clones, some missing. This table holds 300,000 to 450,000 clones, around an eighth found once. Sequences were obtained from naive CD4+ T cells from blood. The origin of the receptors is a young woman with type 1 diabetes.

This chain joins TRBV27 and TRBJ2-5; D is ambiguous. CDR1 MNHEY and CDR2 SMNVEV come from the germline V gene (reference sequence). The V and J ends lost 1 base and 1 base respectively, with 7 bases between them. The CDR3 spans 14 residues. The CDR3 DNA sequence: TGTGCCAGCAGTTTATTGCCCAGCCAAGAGACCCAGTACTTC. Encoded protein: CASSLLPSQETQYF.

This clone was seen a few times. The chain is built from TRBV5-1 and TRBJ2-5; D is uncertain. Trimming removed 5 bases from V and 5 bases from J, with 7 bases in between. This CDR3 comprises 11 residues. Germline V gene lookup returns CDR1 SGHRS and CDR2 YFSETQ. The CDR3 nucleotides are TGCGCCAGCAGGTCCCAGGAGACCCAGTACTTC. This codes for CASRSQETQYF.

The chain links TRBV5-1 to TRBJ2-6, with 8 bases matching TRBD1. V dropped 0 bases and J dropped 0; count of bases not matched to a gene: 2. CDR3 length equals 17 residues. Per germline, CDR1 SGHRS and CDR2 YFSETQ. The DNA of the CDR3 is TGCGCCAGCAGCTTGGTTACAGGGGGCTCTGGGGCCAACGTCCTGACTTTC. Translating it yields CASSLVTGGSGANVLTF.

Here the CDR3 reads CASSPGTPEGYTF. Here the CDR3 DNA reads TGTGCCAGCTCACCCGGGACTCCCGAGGGCTACACCTTC. The chain joins TRBV18 to TRBJ1-2, with D possibly matching TRBD1 (5 bases). The germline V gene has CDR1 KGHSH and CDR2 LQKENI. The CDR3 has 13 residues. The ends were cut back, 3 bases at V and 8 bases at J, with 13 bases in the middle.

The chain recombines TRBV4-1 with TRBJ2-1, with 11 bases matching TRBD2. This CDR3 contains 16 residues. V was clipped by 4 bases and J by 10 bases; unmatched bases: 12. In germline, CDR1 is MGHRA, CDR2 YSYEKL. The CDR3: CASSPTGTSGAREQFF. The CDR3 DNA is TGCGCCAGCAGCCCAACCGGGACTAGCGGAGCCCGCGAGCAGTTCTTC.